The rows below give T cell receptor beta chains drawn from one sample of a study of T-cell reconstitution after alpha-beta-depleted transplantation in children. TCRdb passed the PCR reads through MiXCR, listing each CDR3 protein once. Altogether a few hundred thousand distinct CDR3 sequences are present, roughly 9.1% being singletons, with the ten largest covering roughly 7.1%. The sequencing here drew on PBMCs, taken before TCRalphabeta/CD19-depleted stem cell transplant. Receptor source: a boy less than two years old with acute myeloid leukemia, due to receive a stem cell transplant. CDR3s include the opening cysteine and the closing phenylalanine or tryptophan. The order of the fields is D gene, V gene, clone size, J gene, CDR3 protein, CDR3 DNA. The D gene is left open where the match is weak. Clone size is stated in some rows and not others, as once, few, many or a class when expanded.

>.|TRBV29-1|.|TRBJ2-5
CSVGNLGGGQETQYF
TGCAGCGTTGGTAACTTGGGAGGGGGGCAAGAGACCCAGTACTTC
>.|TRBV20-1|many|TRBJ2-5
CSARRGFQETQYF
TGCAGTGCTAGGAGGGGGTTCCAAGAGACCCAGTACTTC
>.|TRBV20-1|few|TRBJ1-5
CSASPQGLQPQHF
TGCAGTGCTAGCCCACAGGGTTTGCAGCCCCAGCATTTT
>.|TRBV2|.|TRBJ1-3
CACCLRGASRINSGNTIYF
TGTGCCTGCTGCCTGCGGGGGGCGAGTAGGATTAACTCTGGAAACACCATATATTTT
>.|TRBV12-3/TRBV12-4|few|TRBJ2-7
CASSLRGGQVPYEQYF
TGTGCCAGCAGTTTAAGGGGGGGACAGGTACCCTACGAGCAGTACTTC
>.|TRBV12-3/TRBV12-4|many|TRBJ2-7
CASSFSLEIAHEQYF
TGTGCCAGCAGTTTTTCCTTAGAAATTGCCCACGAGCAGTACTTC
>.|TRBV20-1|.|TRBJ1-5
CSARDRSKPQHF
TGCAGTGCTAGAGATCGCAGCAAGCCCCAGCATTTT
>TRBD2|TRBV5-1|many|TRBJ2-2
CASSLAVSGANTGELFF
TGCGCCAGCAGCTTGGCCGTAAGCGGGGCGAACACCGGGGAGCTGTTTTTT
>TRBD2|TRBV7-2|many|TRBJ2-3
CASSFVAGGTDTQYF
TGTGCCAGCAGCTTTGTAGCGGGAGGGACAGATACGCAGTATTTT
>.|TRBV24-1|many|TRBJ2-4
CATSDLGDAENIQYF
TGTGCCACCAGTGATTTGGGGGATGCAGAAAACATTCAGTACTTC
>.|TRBV28|many|TRBJ2-5
CASSFHRLQETQYF
TGTGCCAGCAGTTTTCACAGGCTCCAAGAGACCCAGTACTTC
>.|TRBV28|many|TRBJ2-3
CASSLSYLRPRDTQYF
TGTGCCAGCAGTTTATCCTACTTGAGACCACGGGATACGCAGTATTTT
>.|TRBV12-3/TRBV12-4|many|TRBJ1-6
CASCLGPGSNSPLHF
TGTGCCAGCTGCTTAGGGCCAGGCTCTAATTCACCCCTCCACTTT
>.|TRBV4-1|few|TRBJ2-7
CASSRTRDGPGLSYEQYF
TGCGCCAGCAGCCGAACCAGGGACGGGCCTGGGTTATCCTACGAGCAGTACTTC
>.|TRBV11-2|.|TRBJ2-5
CASSLDWGRTLQETQYF
TGTGCCAGCAGCTTAGACTGGGGTCGGACCCTACAAGAGACCCAGTACTTC
>.|TRBV9|many|TRBJ2-2
CASSVASQGPGELFF
TGTGCCAGCAGCGTAGCGTCCCAGGGACCCGGGGAGCTGTTTTTT
>TRBD2|TRBV4-2|few|TRBJ2-5
CASSQPGTSGSGEETQYF
TGTGCCAGCAGCCAGCCCGGGACTAGCGGGAGTGGTGAAGAGACCCAGTACTTC
>.|TRBV2|many|TRBJ2-1
CASSLQGPSSYNEQFF
TGTGCCAGCAGCCTACAGGGCCCCAGCTCCTACAATGAGCAGTTCTTC
>.|TRBV7-2|.|TRBJ2-7
CASSLAGDSYDQYF
TGTGCCAGCAGCTTAGCAGGTGATTCCTACGACCAGTACTTC
>.|TRBV6-1|few|TRBJ2-7
CASRIGGRKNEQYF
TGTGCCAGCAGGATAGGAGGGAGGAAAAACGAGCAGTACTTC
>.|TRBV7-2|.|TRBJ2-3
CASSLGRERTDMQYF
TGTGCCAGCAGCTTAGGGCGGGAGAGGACAGATATGCAGTATTTT
>TRBD1|TRBV11-3|many|TRBJ2-7
CASSLPGTGSYEQYF
TGTGCCAGCAGCTTACCTGGGACAGGGTCCTACGAGCAGTACTTC
>.|TRBV29-1|.|TRBJ2-7
CSVASLTGPPYEQYF
TGCAGCGTTGCCTCCCTTACAGGGCCGCCCTACGAGCAGTACTTC
>.|TRBV12-3/TRBV12-4|.|TRBJ2-1
CASGSFGIYNEQFF
TGTGCCAGCGGTAGTTTCGGGATATACAATGAGCAGTTCTTC
>.|TRBV7-9|many|TRBJ2-7
CASSLRGSSLYEQYF
TGTGCCAGCAGCTTGAGGGGCAGTTCCCTCTACGAGCAGTACTTC
>TRBD2|TRBV18|.|TRBJ2-7
CASSSGGPLYEQYF
TGTGCCAGCTCTTCGGGAGGCCCTCTTTACGAGCAGTACTTC